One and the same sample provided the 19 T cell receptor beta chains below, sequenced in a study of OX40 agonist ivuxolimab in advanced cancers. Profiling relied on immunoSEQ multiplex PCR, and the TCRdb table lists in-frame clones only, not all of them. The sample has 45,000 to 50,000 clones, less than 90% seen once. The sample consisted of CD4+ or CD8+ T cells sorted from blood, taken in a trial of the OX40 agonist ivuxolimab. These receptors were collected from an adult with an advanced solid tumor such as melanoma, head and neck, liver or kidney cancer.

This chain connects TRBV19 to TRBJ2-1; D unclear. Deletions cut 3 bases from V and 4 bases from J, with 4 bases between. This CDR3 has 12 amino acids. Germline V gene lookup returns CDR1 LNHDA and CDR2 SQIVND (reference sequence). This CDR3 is CASSMMYNEQFF. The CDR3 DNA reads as TGTGCCAGTAGTATGATGTACAATGAGCAGTTCTTC.

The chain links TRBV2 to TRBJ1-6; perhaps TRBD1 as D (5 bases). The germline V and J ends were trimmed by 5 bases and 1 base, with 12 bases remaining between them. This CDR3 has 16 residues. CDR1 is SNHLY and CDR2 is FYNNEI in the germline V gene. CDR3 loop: CASSMGTASYNSPLHF. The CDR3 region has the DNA TGTGCCAGCAGTATGGGGACGGCGTCCTATAATTCACCCCTCCACTTT.

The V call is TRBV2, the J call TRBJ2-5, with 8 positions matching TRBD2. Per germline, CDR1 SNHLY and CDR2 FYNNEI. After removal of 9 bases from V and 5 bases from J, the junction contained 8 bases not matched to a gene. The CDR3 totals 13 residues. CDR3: CARNQAGEETQYF. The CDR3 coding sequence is TGTGCCAGAAACCAAGCGGGAGAGGAGACCCAGTACTTC.

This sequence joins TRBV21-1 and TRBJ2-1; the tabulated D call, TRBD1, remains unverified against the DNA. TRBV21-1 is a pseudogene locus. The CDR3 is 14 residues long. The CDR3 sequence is CASSRQGNYNEQFF. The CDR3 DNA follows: TGTGCCAGCAGCCGACAGGGAAATTACAATGAGCAGTTCTTC.

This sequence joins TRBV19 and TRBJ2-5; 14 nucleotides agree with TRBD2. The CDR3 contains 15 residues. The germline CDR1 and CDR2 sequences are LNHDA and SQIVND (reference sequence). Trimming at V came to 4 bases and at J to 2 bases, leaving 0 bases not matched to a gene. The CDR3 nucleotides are TGTGCCAGTAGTAGGACTAGCGGGGGGCAAGAGACCCAGTACTTC. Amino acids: CASSRTSGGQETQYF.

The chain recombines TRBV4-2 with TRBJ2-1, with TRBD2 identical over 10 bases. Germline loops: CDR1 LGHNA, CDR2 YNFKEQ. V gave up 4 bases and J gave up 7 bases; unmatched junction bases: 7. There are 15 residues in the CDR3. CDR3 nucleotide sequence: TGTGCCAGCAGCCCCCAAGCGGGGGGGCAGAATGAGCAGTTCTTC. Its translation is CASSPQAGGQNEQFF.

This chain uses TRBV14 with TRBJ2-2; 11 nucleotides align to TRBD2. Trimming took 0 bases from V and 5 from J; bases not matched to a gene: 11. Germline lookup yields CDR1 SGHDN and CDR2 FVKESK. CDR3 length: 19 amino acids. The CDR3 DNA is TGTGCCAGCAGCCAAGACCCATTCAGACTAGCGGGACGTACCGGGGAGCTGTTTTTT. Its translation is CASSQDPFRLAGRTGELFF.

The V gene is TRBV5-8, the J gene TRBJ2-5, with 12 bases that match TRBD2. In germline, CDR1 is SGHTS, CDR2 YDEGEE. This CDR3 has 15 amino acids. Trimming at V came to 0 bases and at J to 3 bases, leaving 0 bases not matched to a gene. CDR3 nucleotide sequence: TGTGCCAGCAGCTTGGGGACTAGCGGGGAAGAGACCCAGTACTTC. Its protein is CASSLGTSGEETQYF.

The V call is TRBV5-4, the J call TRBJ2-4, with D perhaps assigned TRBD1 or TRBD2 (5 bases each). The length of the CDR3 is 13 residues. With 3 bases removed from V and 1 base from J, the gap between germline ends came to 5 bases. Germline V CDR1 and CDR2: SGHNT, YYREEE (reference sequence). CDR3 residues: CASSWGAKNIQYF. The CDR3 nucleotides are TGTGCCAGCAGCTGGGGGGCCAAAAACATTCAGTACTTC.

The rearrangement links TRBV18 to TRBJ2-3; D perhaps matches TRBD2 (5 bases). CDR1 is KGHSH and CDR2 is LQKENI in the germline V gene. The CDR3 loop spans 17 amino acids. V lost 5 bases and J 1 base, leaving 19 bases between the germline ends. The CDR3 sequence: CASSTSRASGGTDTQYF. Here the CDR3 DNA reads TGTGCCAGCTCAACTTCGCGGGCCTCCGGGGGCACAGATACGCAGTATTTT.

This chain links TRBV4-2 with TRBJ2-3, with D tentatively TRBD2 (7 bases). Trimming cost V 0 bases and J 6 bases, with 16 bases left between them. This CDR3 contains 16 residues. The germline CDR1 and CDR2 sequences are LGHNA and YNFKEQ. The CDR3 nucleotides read TGTGCCAGCAGCCAAGATCTGGCGGGGGCGAGGGATACGCAGTATTTT. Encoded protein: CASSQDLAGARDTQYF.

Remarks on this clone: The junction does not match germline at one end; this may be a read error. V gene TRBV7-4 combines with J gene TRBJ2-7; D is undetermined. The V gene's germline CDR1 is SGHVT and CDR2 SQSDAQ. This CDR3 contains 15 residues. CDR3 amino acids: CASSLDWAGPYEQYF. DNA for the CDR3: TGTGCCAGCAGTTTAGATTGGGCAGGCCCCTACGAGCAGTACTTC.

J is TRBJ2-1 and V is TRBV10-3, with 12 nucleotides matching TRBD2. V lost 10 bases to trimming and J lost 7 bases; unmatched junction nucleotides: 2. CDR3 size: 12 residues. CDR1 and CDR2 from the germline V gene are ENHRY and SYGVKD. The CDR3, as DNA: TGTGCCACAGGACTAGCGGGGAATGAGCAGTTCTTC. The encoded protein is CATGLAGNEQFF.

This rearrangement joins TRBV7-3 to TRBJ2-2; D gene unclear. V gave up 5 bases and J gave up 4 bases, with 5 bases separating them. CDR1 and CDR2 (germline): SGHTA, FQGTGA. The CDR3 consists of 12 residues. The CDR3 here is CASSGITGELFF. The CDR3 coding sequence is TGTGCCAGCAGCGGAATCACCGGGGAGCTGTTTTTT.

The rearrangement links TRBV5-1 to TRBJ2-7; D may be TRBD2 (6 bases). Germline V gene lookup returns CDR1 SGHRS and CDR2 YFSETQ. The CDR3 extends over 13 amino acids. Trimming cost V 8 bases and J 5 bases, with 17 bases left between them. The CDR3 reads CASSLRGMDEQYF. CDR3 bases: TGCGCCAGTAGCCTTCGGGGGATGGACGAGCAGTACTTC.

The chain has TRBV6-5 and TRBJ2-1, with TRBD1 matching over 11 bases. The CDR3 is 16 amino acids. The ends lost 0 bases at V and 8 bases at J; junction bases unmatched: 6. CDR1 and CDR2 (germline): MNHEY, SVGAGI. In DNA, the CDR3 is TGTGCCAGCAGTTACTCACATGGACAGGGGGCGGATGAGCAGTTCTTC. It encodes CASSYSHGQGADEQFF.

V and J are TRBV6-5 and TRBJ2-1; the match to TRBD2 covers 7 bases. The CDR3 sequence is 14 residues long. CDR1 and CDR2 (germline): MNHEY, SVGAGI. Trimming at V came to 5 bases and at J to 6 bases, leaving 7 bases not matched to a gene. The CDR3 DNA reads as TGTGCCAGCAGTCAAGCGGGATCAGGCAATGAGCAGTTCTTC. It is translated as CASSQAGSGNEQFF.

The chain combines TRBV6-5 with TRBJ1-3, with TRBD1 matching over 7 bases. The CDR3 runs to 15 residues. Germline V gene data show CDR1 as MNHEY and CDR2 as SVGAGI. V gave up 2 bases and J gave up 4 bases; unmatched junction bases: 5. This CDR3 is CASSYQTGLGNTIYF. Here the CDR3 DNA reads TGTGCCAGCAGTTACCAGACAGGGTTGGGAAACACCATATATTTT.

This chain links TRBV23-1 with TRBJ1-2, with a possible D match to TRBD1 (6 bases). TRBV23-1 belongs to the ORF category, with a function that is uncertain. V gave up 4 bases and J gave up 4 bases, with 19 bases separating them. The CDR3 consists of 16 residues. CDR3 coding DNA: TGCGCCAGCAGTCTCCGTGGGGGGCGGTATGTCTATGGCTACACCTTC. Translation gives CASSLRGGRYVYGYTF.